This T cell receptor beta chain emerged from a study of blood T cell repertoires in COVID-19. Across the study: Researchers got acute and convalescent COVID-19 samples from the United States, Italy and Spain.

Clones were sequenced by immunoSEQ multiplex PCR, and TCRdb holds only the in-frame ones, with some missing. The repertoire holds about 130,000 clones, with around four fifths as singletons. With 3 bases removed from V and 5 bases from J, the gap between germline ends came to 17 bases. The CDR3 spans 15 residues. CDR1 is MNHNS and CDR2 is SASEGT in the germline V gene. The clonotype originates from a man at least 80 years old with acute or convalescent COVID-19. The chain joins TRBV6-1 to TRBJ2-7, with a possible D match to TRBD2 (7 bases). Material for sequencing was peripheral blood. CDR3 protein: CASSDLGGGEDEQYF. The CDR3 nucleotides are TGTGCCAGCAGTGACCTAGGAGGGGGGGAGGACGAGCAGTACTTC.